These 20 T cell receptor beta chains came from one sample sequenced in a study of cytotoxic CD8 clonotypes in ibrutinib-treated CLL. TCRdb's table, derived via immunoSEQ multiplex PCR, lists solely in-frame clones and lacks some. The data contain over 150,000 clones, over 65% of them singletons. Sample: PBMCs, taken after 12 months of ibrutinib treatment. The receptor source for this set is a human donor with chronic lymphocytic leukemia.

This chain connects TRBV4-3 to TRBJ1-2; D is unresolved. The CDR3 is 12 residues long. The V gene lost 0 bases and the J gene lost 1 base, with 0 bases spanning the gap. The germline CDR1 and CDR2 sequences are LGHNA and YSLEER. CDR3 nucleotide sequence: TGCGCCAGCAGCCAAGATAACTATGGCTACACCTTC. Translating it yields CASSQDNYGYTF.

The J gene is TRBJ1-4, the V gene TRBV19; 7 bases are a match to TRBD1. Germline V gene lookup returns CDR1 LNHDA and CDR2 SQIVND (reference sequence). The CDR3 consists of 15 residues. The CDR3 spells CTTQKAGQSNEKLFF. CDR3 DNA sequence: TGTACCACCCAAAAAGCGGGACAGTCAAATGAAAAACTGTTTTTT.

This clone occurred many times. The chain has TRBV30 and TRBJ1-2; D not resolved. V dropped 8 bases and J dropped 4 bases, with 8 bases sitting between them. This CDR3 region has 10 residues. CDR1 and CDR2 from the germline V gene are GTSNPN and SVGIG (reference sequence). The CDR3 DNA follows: TGTGCCCTCTTCGTCTATGGCTACACCTTC. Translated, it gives CALFVYGYTF.

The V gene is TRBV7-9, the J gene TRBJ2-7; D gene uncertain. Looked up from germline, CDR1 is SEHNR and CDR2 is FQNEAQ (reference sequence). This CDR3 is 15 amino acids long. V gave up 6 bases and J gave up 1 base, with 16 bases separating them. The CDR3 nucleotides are TGTGCCAGCAGACCTTTCCGAGACCTTTCCTACGAGCAGTACTTC. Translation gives CASRPFRDLSYEQYF.

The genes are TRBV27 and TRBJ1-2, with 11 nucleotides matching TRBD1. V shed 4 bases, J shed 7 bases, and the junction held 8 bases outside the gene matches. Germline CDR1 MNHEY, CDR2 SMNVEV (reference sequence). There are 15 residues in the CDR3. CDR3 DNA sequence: TGTGCCAGCAGTTCCACCTCAGGACAGGGGGCTGGCTACACCTTC. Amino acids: CASSSTSGQGAGYTF.

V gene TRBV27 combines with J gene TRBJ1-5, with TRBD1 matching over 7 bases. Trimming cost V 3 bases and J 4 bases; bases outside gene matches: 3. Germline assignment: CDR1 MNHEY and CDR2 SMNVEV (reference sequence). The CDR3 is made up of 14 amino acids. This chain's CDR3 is CASSFQGGNQPQHF. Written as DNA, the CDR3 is TGTGCCAGCAGTTTTCAGGGGGGGAATCAGCCCCAGCATTTT.

The CDR3 region is CASSLSLGVRTDTQYF. The CDR3 coding sequence is TGTGCCAGCAGTTTATCGTTGGGAGTGCGCACAGATACGCAGTATTTT. J is TRBJ2-3 and V is TRBV27; possible D gene TRBD2, 5 bases. In germline, CDR1 is MNHEY, CDR2 SMNVEV (reference sequence). This CDR3 is 16 amino acids long. V was pared by 0 bases and J by 1 base, with 11 bases between.

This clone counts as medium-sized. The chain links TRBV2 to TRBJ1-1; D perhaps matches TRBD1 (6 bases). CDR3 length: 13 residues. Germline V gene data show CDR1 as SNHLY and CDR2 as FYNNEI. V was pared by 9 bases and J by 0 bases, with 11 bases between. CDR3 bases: TGTGCCAGTACACAGGGTATGAACACTGAAGCTTTCTTT. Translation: CASTQGMNTEAFF.

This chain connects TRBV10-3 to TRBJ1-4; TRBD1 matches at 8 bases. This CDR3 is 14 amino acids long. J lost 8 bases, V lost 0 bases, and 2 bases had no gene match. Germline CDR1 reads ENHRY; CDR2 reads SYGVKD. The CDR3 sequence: CAISESTGDEKLFF. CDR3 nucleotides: TGTGCCATCAGTGAGTCGACAGGGGACGAAAAACTGTTTTTT.

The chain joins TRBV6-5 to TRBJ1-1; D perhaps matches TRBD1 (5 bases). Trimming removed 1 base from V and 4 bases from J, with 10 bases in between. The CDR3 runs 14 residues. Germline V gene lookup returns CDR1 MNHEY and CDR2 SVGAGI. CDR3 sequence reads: CASSYFDRGTEAFF. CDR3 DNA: TGTGCCAGCAGTTACTTCGACAGAGGCACTGAAGCTTTCTTT.

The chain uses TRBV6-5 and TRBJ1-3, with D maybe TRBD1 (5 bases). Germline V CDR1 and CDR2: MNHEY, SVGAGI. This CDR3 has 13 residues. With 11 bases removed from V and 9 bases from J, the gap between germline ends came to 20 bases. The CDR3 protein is CASCIGGIGTIYF. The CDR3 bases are TGTGCCTCTTGCATCGGGGGAATCGGCACCATATATTTT.

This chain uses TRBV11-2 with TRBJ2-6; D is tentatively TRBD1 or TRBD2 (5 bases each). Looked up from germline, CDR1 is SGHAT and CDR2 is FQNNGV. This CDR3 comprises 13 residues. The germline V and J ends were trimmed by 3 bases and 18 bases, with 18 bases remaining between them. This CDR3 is CASSFGGAMGPTF. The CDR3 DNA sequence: TGTGCCAGCAGCTTCGGCGGCGCTATGGGACCGACTTTC.

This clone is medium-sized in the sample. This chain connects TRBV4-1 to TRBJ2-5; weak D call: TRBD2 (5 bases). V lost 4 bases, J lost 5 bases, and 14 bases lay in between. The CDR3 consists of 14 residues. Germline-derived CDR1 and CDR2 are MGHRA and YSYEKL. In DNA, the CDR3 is TGCGCCAGCAGCCTAGGAGGTGGCGGGGAGACCCAGTACTTC. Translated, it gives CASSLGGGGETQYF.

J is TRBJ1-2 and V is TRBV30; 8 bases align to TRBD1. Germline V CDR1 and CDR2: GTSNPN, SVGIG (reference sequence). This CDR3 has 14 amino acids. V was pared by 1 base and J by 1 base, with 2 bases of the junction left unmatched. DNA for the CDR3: TGTGCCTGGAGTGAAGGACAGGGTAACTATGGCTACACCTTC. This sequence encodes CAWSEGQGNYGYTF. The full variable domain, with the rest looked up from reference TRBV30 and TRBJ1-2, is SQTIHQWPATLVQPVGSPLSLECTVEGTSNPNLYWYRQAAGRGLQLLFYSVGIGQISSEVPQNLSASRPQDRQFILSSKKLLLSDSGFYLCAWSEGQGNYGYTFGSGTRLTVV.

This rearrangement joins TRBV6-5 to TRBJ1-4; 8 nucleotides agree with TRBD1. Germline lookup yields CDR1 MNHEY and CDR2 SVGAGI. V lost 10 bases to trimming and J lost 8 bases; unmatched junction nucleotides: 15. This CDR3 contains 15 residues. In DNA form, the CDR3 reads TGTGCCATCAGGGCCTTACAGGGGGAGAGAGAAAAACTGTTTTTT. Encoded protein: CAIRALQGEREKLFF.

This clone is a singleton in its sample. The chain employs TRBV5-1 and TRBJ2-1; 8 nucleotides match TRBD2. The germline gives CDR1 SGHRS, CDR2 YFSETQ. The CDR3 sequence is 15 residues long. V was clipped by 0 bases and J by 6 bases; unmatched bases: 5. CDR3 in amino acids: CASSLDGRVVNEQFF. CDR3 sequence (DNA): TGCGCCAGCAGCTTGGACGGGAGGGTGGTCAATGAGCAGTTCTTC.

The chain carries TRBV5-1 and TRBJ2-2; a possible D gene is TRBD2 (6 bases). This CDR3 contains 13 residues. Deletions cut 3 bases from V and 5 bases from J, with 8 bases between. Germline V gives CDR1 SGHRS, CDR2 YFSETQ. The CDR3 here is CASSSGVTGELFF. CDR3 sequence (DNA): TGCGCCAGCAGCTCGGGGGTAACCGGGGAGCTGTTTTTT.

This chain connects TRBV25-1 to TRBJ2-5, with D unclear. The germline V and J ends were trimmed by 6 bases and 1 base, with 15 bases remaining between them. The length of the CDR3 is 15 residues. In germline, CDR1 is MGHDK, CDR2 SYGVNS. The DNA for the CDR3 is TGTGCCAGCAGCCCCCGGTGGGCAGGCCAAGAGACCCAGTACTTC. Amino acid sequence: CASSPRWAGQETQYF.

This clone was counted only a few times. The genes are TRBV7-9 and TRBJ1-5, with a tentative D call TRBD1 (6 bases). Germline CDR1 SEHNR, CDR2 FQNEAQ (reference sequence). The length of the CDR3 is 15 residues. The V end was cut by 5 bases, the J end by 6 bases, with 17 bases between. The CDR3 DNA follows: TGTGCCAGCAGCAAGTTCAGGGGCCCACCTCAGCCCCAGCATTTT. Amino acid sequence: CASSKFRGPPQPQHF.

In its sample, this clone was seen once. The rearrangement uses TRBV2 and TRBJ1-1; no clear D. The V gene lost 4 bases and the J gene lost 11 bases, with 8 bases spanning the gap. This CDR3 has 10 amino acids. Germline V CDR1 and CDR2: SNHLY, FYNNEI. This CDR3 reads CASSVLGAFF. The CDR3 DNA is TGTGCCAGCAGTGTATTAGGGGCTTTCTTT. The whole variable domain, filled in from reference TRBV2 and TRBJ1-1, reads EPEVTQTPSHQVTQMGQEVILRCVPISNHLYFYWYRQILGQKVEFLVSFYNNEISEKSEIFDDQFSVERPDGSNFTLKIRSTKLEDSAMYFCASSVLGAFFGQGTRLTVV.